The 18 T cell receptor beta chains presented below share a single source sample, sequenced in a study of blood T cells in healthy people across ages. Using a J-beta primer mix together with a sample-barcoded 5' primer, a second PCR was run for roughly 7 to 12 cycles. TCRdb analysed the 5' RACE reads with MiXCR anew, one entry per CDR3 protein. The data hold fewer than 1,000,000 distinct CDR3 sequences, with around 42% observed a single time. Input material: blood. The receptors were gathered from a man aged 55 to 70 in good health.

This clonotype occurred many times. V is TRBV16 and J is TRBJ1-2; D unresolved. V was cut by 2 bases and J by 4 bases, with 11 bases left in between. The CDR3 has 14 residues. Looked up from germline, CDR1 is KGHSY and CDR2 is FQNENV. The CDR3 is CASSQVGASYGYTF. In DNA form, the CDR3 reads TGTGCCAGCAGCCAAGTGGGAGCGAGCTATGGCTACACCTTC. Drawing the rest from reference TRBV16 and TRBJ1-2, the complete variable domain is GEEVAQTPKHLVRGEGQKAKLYCAPIKGHSYVFWYQQVLKNEFKFLISFQNENVFDETGMPKERFSAKCLPNSPCSLEIQATKLEDSAVYFCASSQVGASYGYTFGSGTRLTVV.

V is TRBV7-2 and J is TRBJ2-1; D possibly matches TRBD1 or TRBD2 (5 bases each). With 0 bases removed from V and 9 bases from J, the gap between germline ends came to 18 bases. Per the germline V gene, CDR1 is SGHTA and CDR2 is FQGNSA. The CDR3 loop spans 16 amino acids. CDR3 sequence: CASSLARGVILSEQFF. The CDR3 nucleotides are TGTGCCAGCAGCTTAGCTCGAGGGGTTATTTTGAGTGAGCAGTTCTTC.

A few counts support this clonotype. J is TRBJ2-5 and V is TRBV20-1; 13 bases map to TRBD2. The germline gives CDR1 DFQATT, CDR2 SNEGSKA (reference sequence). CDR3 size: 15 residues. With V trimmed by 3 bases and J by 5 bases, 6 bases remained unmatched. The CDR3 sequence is CSARFPTSGRETQYF. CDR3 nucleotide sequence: TGCAGTGCTAGGTTCCCGACTAGCGGGAGGGAGACCCAGTACTTC.

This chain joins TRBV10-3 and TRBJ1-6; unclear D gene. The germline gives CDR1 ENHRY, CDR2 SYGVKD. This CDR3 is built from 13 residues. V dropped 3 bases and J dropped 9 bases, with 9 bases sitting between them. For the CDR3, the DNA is TGTGCCATCAGTGATTCAGTGCGTTCACCCCTCCACTTT. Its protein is CAISDSVRSPLHF.

This CDR3 is CASSFSGGKSGYTF. CDR3 DNA sequence: TGTGCCAGCAGTTTTTCCGGAGGGAAGAGTGGCTACACCTTC. The chain recombines TRBV12-3 or TRBV12-4 with TRBJ1-2; the D is unclear. Deletions cut 3 bases from V and 7 bases from J, with 15 bases between. The CDR3 has 14 amino acids.

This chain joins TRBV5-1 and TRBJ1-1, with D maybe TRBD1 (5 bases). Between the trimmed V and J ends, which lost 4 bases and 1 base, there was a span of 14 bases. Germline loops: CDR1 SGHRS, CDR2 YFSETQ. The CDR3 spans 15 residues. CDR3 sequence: CASSRGPDGNTEAFF. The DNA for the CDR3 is TGCGCCAGCAGCCGGGGACCGGACGGGAACACTGAAGCTTTCTTT. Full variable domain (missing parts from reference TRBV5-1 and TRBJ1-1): KAGVTQTPRYLIKTRGQQVTLSCSPISGHRSVSWYQQTPGQGLQFLFEYFSETQRNKGNFPGRFSGRQFSNSRSEMNVSTLELGDSALYLCASSRGPDGNTEAFFGQGTRLTVV.

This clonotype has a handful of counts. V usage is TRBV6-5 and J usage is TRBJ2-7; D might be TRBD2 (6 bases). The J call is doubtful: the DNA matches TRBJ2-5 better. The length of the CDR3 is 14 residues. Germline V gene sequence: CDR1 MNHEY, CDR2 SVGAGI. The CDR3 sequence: CASSYREELETQYF. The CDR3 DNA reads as TGTGCCAGCAGTTACAGGGAGGAACTGGAGACCCAGTACTTC.

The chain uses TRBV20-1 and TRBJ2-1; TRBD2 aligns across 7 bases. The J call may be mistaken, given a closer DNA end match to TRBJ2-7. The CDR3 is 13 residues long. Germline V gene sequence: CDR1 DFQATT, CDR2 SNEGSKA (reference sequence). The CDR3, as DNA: TGCAGTGCTAGTCTCGGGGGGAACTACGAGCAGTACTTC. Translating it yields CSASLGGNYEQYF.

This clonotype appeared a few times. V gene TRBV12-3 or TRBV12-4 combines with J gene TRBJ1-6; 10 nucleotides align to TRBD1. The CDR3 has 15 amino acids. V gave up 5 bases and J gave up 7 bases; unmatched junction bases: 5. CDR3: CASSRGQGGNSPLHF. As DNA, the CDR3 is TGTGCCAGCAGTCGCGGACAGGGGGGCAATTCACCCCTCCACTTT.

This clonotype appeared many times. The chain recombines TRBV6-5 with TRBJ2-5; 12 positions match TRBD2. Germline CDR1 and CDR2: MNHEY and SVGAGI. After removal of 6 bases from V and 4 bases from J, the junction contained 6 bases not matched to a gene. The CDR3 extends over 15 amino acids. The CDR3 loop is CASRASGGAGETQYF. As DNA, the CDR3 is TGTGCCAGCAGAGCTAGCGGGGGGGCGGGAGAGACCCAGTACTTC.

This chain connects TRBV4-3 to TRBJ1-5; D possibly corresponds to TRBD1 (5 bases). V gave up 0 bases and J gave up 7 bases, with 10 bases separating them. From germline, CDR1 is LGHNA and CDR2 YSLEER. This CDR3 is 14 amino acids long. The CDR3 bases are TGCGCCAGCAGCCAAGAGCAGGGAGAGCAGCCCCAGCATTTT. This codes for CASSQEQGEQPQHF.

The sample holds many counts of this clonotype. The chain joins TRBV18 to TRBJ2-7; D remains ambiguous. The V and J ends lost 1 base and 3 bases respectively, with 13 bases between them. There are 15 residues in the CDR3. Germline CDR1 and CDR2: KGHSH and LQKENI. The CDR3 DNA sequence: TGTGCCAGCTCACCACTCAGTACAGCTGACTACGAGCAGTACTTC. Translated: CASSPLSTADYEQYF.

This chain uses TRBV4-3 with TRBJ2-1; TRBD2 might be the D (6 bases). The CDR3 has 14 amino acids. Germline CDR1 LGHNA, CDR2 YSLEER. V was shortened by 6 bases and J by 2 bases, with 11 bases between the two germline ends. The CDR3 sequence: CASSPEGPYNEQFF. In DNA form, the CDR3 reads TGCGCCAGCAGTCCGGAGGGTCCCTACAATGAGCAGTTCTTC.

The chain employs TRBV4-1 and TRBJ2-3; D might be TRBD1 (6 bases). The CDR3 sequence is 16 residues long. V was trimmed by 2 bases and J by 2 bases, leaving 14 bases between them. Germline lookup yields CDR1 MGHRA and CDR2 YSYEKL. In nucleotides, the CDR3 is TGCGCCAGCAGCCAATTAGGGGGAACAGCCACAGATACGCAGTATTTT. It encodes CASSQLGGTATDTQYF.

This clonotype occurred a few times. CDR3 sequence: CASSFSGGEGAREKLFF. CDR3 DNA sequence: TGTGCCAGCAGCTTTAGTGGGGGAGAAGGGGCACGAGAAAAACTGTTTTTT. V is TRBV7-9 and J is TRBJ1-4, with D tentatively TRBD1 (5 bases). Trimming took off 3 bases at V and 8 bases at J, with 22 bases between the two ends. Germline V gene sequence: CDR1 SEHNR, CDR2 FQNEAQ (reference sequence). The CDR3 totals 17 residues.

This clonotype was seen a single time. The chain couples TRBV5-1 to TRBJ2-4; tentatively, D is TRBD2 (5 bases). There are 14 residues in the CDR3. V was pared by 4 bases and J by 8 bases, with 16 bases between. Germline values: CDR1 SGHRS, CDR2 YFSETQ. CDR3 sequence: CASSVELGSDIQYF. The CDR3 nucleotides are TGCGCCAGCAGCGTGGAACTAGGATCAGACATTCAGTACTTC. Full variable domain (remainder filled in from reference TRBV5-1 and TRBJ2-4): KAGVTQTPRYLIKTRGQQVTLSCSPISGHRSVSWYQQTPGQGLQFLFEYFSETQRNKGNFPGRFSGRQFSNSRSEMNVSTLELGDSALYLCASSVELGSDIQYFGAGTRLSVL.

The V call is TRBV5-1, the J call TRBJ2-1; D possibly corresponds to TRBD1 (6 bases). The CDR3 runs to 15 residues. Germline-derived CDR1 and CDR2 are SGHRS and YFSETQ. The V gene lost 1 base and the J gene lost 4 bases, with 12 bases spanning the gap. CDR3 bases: TGCGCCAGCAGCTTGACAGGGAACGGATACAATGAGCAGTTCTTC. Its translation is CASSLTGNGYNEQFF. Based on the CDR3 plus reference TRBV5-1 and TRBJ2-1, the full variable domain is KAGVTQTPRYLIKTRGQQVTLSCSPISGHRSVSWYQQTPGQGLQFLFEYFSETQRNKGNFPGRFSGRQFSNSRSEMNVSTLELGDSALYLCASSLTGNGYNEQFFGPGTRLTVL.

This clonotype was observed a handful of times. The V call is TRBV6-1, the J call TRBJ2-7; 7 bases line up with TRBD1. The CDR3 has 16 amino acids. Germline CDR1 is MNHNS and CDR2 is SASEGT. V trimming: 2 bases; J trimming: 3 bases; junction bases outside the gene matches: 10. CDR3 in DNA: TGTGCCAGCAGTGAACTCCGGGACAGCCTATACTACGAGCAGTACTTC. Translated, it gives CASSELRDSLYYEQYF.